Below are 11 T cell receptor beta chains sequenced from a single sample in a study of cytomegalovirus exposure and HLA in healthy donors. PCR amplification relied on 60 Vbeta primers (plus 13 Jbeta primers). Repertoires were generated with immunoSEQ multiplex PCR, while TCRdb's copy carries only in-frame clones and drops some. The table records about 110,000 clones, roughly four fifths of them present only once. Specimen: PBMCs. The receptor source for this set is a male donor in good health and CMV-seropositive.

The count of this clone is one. The CDR3 DNA reads TGTGCCACCAGCAGAGACGGGACTAGTGGCATTCAGTACTTC. Its translation: CATSRDGTSGIQYF. The chain combines TRBV15 with TRBJ2-4, with 8 bases fitting TRBD2. Unmatched junction bases numbered 4, after V lost 0 bases and J lost 9 bases. The length of the CDR3 is 14 residues. The germline V gene has CDR1 LNHNV and CDR2 YYDKDF (reference sequence).

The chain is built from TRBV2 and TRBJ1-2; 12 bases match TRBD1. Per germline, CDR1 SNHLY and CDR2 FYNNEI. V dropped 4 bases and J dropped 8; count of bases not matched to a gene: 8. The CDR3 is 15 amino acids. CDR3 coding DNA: TGTGCCAGCAGTGGTGGGGACAGGGGGCGGCGGGGCTACACCTTC. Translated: CASSGGDRGRRGYTF. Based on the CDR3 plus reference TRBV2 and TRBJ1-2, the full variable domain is EPEVTQTPSHQVTQMGQEVILRCVPISNHLYFYWYRQILGQKVEFLVSFYNNEISEKSEIFDDQFSVERPDGSNFTLKIRSTKLEDSAMYFCASSGGDRGRRGYTFGSGTRLTVV.

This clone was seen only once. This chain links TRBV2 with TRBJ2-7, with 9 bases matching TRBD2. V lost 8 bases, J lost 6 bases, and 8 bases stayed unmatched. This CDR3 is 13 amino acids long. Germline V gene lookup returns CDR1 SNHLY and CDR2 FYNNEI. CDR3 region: CASGLGREGEQYF. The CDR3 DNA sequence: TGTGCCAGCGGCCTTGGGCGGGAGGGCGAGCAGTACTTC.

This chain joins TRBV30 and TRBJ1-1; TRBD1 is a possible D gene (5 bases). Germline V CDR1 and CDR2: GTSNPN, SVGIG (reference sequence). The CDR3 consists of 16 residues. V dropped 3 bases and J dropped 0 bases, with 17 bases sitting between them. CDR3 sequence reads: CAWSVFPGGMNTEAFF. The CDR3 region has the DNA TGTGCCTGGAGCGTTTTCCCGGGGGGGATGAACACTGAAGCTTTCTTT.

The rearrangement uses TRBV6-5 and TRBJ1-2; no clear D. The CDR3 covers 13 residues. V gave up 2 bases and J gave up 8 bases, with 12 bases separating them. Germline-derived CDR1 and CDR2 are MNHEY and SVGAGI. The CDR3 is CASSYGRSIGYTF. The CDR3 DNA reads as TGTGCCAGCAGTTACGGGCGTTCTATCGGCTACACCTTC.

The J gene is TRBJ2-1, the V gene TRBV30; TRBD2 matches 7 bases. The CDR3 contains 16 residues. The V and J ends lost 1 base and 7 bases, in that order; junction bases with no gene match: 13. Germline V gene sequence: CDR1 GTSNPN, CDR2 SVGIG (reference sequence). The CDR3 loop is CAWSEALAGAGNEQFF. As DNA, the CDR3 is TGTGCCTGGAGTGAGGCCCTGGCGGGAGCTGGTAATGAGCAGTTCTTC.

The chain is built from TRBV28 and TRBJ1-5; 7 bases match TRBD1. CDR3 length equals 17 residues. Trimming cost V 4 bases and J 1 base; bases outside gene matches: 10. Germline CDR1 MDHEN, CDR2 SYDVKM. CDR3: CASSSQPGQSSNQPQHF. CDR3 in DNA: TGTGCCAGCAGTTCCCAGCCGGGACAGAGCAGCAATCAGCCCCAGCATTTT. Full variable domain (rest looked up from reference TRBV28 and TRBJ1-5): DVKVTQSSRYLVKRTGEKVFLECVQDMDHENMFWYRQDPGLGLRLIYFSYDVKMKEKGDIPEGYSVSREKKERFSLILESASTNQTSMYLCASSSQPGQSSNQPQHFGDGTRLSIL.

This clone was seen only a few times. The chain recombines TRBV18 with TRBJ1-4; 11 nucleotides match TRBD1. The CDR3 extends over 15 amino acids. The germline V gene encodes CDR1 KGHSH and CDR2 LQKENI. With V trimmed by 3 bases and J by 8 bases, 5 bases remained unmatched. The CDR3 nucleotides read TGTGCCAGCTCACCGCCGGGACAGGGGGGCGAAAAACTGTTTTTT. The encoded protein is CASSPPGQGGEKLFF.

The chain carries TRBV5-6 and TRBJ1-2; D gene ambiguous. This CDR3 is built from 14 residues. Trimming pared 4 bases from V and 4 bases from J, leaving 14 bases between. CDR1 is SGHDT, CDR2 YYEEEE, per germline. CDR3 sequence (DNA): TGTGCCAGCAGCGCCTTCACAGTGGGCTATGGCTACACCTTC. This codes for CASSAFTVGYGYTF.

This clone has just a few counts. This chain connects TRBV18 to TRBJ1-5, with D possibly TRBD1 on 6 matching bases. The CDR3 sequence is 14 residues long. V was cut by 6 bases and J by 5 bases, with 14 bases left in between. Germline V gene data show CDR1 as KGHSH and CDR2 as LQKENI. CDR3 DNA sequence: TGTGCCAGCTCGCTCCGGGACACCCATCAGCCCCAGCATTTT. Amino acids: CASSLRDTHQPQHF.

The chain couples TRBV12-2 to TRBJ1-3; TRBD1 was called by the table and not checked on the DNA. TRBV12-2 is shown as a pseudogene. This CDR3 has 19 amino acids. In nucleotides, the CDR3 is TGTGCAAGTCGCTTATACAAGCCAGGGCCGAGGTGCTCTGGAAACACCATATATTTT. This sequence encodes CASRLYKPGPRCSGNTIYF.